This paragraph covers one T cell receptor beta chain sequence. Its antigen is not yet known. Base qualities are not at hand, and no much larger clone is one base apart. This record belongs to a study of blood T cell repertoires in COVID-19 (dated by TCRdb to 2018 to 2021). Background for the entire study: Samples from collaborators originated in the United States, Italy and Spain and spanned both the acute and convalescent phases of COVID-19. The material from the prospective study consisted of cDNA or gDNA derived from T cells, B-cell-depleted T cells, or PBMCs. Deeply sampled blood TCRbeta repertoires from subjects exposed to, actively infected with, or recovered from COVID-19 were included in the dataset. The repertoires were made available in a free public database intended to serve as a resource for research on the immune response to SARS-CoV-2. Samples were obtained from the ongoing ImmuneRACE study (first 160 participants) and from 1,254 subjects provided by 6 global collaborators. Sample metadata almost always included a de-identified subject ID, COVID-19 status, age in years and sex. Where available, HLA class I and class II types were obtained from metadata supplied by the sample provider rather than from assay-based typing.

Results the study describes overall, beyond this receptor: The amount of clinical and demographic metadata varied by source and participant and was provided uncurated.

Each collaborating institution followed its own protocols to collect whole blood in K2EDTA tubes. For TCRbeta analysis, collaborator samples were shipped as frozen whole blood, as isolated PBMCs, or as DNA extracted from either sample type. V and J are trimmed by 3 bases and 7 bases, and the gene matches miss 11 bases of the junction. The germline V gene encodes CDR1 DFQATT and CDR2 SNEGSKA (reference sequence). The CDR3 contains 15 residues, cysteine and phenylalanine counted. Solely the CDR3 DNA is kept, with 45 bases framed from the first base. The immunoSEQ Assay, a bias-controlled multiplex PCR, was used to amplify TCRbeta CDR3 regions from genomic DNA. In the original analysis: The number of nucleated cells in each sample was estimated from the amplification of reference gene primers within the assay. Sequence reads were collapsed and filtered to measure the absolute abundance of every unique TCRbeta CDR3 rearrangement. For each sample, productive Simpson clonality was calculated as the square root of Simpson's diversity index over productive rearrangements. This is the immuneACCESS table as TCRdb keeps it, with only in-frame sequences that have V and J called. A part of the clones is gone; compared with another copy, unresolved V genes explain less than half, and the rest is unexplained. V, J and clone size are those of that table, while D and trimming were read from the DNA. A total of over 85,000 clones appear in this sample, roughly three quarters of them only once. The ten largest make up approximately 25% of the sample.

The TCR was taken from a human donor in a cohort sampled during active COVID-19. The specimen sequenced was peripheral blood. Here the chain combines TRBV20-1 and TRBJ2-7; 11 middle bases align to TRBD2. The CDR3 region: CSASDSGRAGREQYF. In nucleotide form, the sequence is TGCAGTGCTAGTGATAGCGGGAGGGCCGGAAGGGAGCAGTACTTC.